This T cell receptor (beta chain) was retrieved from a study of cytomegalovirus exposure and HLA in healthy donors. Overall study context: In an early release, HLA-typed donors contributed 80 million to 95 million unique TCR sequences.

PCR amplification relied on 60 Vbeta primers (plus 13 Jbeta primers). Here immunoSEQ multiplex PCR was the method, and the copy in TCRdb shows in-frame clones only, minus some. The sample holds about 160,000 clones, 65% to 85% seen once. The CDR3 loop spans 16 amino acids. Germline assignment: CDR1 MDHEN and CDR2 SYDVKM. V gave up 5 bases and J gave up 1 base; unmatched junction bases: 10. Notes on this clone: Antigen: not known.

Study-wide findings and caveats: Among CMV-associated TCR beta chains, most appeared HLA-restricted in a later analysis. The authors assumed roughly uniform sequencing depth across donors for presence/absence analyses. A later analysis linked a missense DCLRE1C variant to TCR beta V- and J-gene trimming.

The chain employs TRBV28 and TRBJ2-7, with 8 bases identical to TRBD1. The receptor's source is a male donor in good health and CMV-seronegative. Sequencing used PBMCs. The CDR3 loop is CASSRPGTGTSYEQYF. Here the CDR3 DNA reads TGTGCCAGCAGTAGACCAGGGACAGGAACTTCCTACGAGCAGTACTTC. The full variable domain, in which reference TRBV28 and TRBJ2-7 provide the parts outside the CDR3, is DVKVTQSSRYLVKRTGEKVFLECVQDMDHENMFWYRQDPGLGLRLIYFSYDVKMKEKGDIPEGYSVSREKKERFSLILESASTNQTSMYLCASSRPGTGTSYEQYFGPGTRLTVT.